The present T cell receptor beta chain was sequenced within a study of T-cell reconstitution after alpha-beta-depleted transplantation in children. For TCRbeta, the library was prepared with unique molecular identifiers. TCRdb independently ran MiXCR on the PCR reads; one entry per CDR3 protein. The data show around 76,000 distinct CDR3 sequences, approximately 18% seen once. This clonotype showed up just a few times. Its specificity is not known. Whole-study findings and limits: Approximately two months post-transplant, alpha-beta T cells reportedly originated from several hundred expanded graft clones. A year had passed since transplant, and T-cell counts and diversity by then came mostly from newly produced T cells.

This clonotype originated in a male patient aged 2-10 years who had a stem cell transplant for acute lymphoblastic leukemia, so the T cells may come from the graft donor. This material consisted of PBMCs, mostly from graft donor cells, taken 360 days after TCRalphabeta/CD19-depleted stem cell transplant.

The CDR3 nucleotides are TGTGCCAGCAGCTTCACCGCTAGCGGGAGCTACGAGCAGTACTTC. Translated, it gives CASSFTASGSYEQYF. This rearrangement joins TRBV5-4 to TRBJ2-7, with TRBD2 identical over 10 bases. Germline trimming cut 2 bases from V and 3 bases from J; bases unmatched to any gene: 5. From germline, CDR1 is SGHNT and CDR2 YYREEE (reference sequence). There are 15 residues in the CDR3.